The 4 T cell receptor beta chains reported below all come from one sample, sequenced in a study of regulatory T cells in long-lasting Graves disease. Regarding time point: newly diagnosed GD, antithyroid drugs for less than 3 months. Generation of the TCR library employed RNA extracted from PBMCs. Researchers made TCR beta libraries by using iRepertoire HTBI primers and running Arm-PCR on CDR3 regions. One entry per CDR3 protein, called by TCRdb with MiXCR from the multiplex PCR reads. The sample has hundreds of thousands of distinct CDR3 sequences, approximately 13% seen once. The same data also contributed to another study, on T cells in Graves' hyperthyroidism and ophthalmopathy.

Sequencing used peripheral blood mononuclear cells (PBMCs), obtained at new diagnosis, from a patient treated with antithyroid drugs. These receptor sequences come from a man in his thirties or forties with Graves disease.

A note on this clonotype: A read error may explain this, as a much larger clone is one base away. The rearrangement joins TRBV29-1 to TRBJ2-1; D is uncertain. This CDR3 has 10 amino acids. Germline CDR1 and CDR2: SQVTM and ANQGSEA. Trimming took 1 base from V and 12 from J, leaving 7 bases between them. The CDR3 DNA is TGCAGCGTTGAAGGGCCAGGGCAGTTCTTC. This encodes CSVEGPGQFF.

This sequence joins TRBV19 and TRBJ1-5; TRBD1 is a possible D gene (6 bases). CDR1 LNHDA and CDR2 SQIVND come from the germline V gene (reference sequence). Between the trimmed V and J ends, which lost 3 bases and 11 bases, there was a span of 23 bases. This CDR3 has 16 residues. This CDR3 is CASSIGGKQGFQAQHF. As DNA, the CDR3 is TGTGCCAGTAGTATTGGAGGTAAACAGGGTTTCCAGGCCCAGCATTTT.

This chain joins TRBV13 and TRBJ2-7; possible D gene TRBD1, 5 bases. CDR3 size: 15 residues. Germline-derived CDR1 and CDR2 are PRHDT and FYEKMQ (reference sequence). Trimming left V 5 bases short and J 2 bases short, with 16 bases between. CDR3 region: CASSPGAPNPYEQYF. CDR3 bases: TGTGCCAGCAGCCCTGGGGCCCCAAACCCCTACGAGCAGTACTTC. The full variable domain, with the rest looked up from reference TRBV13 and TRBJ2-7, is AAGVIQSPRHLIKEKRETATLKCYPIPRHDTVYWYQQGPGQDPQFLISFYEKMQSDKGSIPDRFSAQQFSDYHSELNMSSLELGDSALYFCASSPGAPNPYEQYFGPGTRLTVT.

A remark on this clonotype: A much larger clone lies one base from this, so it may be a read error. The CDR3 spells CASSARDRAYEQYF. In DNA form, the CDR3 reads TGTGCCAGCAGTGCAAGGGACAGGGCCTACGAGCAGTACTTC. The chain uses TRBV25-1 and TRBJ2-7; 9 positions agree with TRBD1. Germline V gene sequence: CDR1 MGHDK, CDR2 SYGVNS. The CDR3 totals 14 residues. V lost 4 bases, J lost 2 bases, and 3 bases stayed unmatched.